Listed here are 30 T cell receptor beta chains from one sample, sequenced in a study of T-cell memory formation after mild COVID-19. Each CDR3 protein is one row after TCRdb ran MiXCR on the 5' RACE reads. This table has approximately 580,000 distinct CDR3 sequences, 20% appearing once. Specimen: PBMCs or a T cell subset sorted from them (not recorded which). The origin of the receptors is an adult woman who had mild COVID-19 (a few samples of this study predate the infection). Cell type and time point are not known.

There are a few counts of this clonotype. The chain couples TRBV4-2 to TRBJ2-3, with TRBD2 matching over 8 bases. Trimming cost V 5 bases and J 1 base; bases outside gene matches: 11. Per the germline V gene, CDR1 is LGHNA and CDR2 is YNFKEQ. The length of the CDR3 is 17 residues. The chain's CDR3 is CASSELISGSRTDTQYF. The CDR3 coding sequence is TGTGCCAGCAGCGAGCTAATAAGCGGGAGTCGCACAGATACGCAGTATTTT.

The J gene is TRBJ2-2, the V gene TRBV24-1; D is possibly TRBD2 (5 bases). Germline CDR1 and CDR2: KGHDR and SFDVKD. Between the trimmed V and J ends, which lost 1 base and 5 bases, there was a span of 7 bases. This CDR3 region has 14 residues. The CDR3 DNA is TGTGCCACCAGTGATTTTCGGGGAACCGGGGAGCTGTTTTTT. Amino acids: CATSDFRGTGELFF.

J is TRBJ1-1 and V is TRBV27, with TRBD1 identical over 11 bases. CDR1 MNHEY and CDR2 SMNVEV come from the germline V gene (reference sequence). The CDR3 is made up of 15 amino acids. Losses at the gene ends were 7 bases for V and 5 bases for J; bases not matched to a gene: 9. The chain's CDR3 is CASIKGDRGGTEAFF. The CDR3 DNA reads TGTGCCAGCATCAAAGGGGACAGGGGGGGGACTGAAGCTTTCTTT.

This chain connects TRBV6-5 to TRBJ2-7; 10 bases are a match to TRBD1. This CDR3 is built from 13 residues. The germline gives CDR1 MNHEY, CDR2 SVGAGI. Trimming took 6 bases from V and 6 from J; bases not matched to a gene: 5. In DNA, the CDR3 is TGTGCCAGCAGCCGGGGACAGGGGTTCGAGCAGTACTTC. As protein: CASSRGQGFEQYF.

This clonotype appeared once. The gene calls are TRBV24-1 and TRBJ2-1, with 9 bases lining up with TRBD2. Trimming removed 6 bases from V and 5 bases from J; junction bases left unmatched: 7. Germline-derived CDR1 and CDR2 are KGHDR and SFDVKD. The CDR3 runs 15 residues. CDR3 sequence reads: CATSPGLAGNNEQFF. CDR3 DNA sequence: TGTGCCACCAGTCCCGGCCTAGCGGGGAACAATGAGCAGTTCTTC.

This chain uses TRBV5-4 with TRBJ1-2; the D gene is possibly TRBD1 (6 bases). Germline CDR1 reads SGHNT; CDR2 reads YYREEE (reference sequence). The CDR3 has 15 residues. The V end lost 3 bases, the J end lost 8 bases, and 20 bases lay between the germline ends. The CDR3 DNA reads TGTGCCAGCAGCTCCCTTGCAGGGGCTTTCTGGGGCTACACCTTC. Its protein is CASSSLAGAFWGYTF.

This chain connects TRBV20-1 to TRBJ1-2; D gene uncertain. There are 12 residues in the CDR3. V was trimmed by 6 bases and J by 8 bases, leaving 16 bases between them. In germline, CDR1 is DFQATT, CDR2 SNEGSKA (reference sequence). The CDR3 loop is CSAPSLGLGYTF. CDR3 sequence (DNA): TGCAGTGCCCCTTCGCTAGGATTGGGCTACACCTTC.

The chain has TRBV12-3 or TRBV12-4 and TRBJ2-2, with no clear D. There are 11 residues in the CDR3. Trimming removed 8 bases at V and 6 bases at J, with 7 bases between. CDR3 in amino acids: CASQAAGELFF. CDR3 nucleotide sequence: TGTGCCAGCCAGGCTGCCGGGGAGCTGTTTTTT.

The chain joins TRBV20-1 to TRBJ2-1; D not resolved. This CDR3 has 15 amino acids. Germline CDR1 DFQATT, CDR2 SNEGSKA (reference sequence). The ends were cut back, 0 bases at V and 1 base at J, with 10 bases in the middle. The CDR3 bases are TGCAGTGCTAGAGATACAGCCAGGTCCTACAATGAGCAGTTCTTC. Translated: CSARDTARSYNEQFF.

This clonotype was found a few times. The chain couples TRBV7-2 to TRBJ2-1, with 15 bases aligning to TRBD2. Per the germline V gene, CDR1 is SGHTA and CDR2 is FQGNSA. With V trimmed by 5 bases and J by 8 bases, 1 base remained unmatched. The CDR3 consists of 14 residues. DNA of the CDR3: TGTGCCAGCAGCGGGACTAGCGGGAGGTATGAGCAGTTCTTC. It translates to CASSGTSGRYEQFF.

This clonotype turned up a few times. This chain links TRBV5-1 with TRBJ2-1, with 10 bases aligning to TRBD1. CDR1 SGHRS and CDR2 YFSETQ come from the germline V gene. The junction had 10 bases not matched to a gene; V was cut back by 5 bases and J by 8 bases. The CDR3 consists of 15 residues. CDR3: CASRHTGTGVDEQFF. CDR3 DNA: TGCGCCAGCAGACATACCGGGACAGGGGTCGATGAGCAGTTCTTC.

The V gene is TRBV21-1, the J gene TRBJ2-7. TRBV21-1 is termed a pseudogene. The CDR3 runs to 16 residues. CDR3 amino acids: CASSKDGGLDSYEQYF. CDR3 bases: TGTGCCAGCAGCAAAGATGGCGGGTTGGACTCCTACGAGCAGTACTTC.

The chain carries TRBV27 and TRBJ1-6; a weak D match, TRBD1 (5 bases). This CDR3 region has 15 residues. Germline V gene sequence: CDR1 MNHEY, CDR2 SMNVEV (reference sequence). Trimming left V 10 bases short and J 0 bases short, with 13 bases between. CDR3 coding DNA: TGTGCCACGGGGGGGAAAGCCTCCTATAATTCACCCCTCCACTTT. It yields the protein CATGGKASYNSPLHF.

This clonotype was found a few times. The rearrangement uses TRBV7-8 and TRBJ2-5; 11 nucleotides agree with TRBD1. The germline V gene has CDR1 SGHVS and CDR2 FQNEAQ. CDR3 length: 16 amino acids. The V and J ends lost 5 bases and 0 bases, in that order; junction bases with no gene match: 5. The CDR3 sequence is CASSNRDRGYQETQYF. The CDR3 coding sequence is TGTGCCAGCAGCAACCGGGACAGGGGGTACCAAGAGACCCAGTACTTC. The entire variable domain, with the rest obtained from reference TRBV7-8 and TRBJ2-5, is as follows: GAGVSQSPRYKVAKRGQDVALRCDPISGHVSLFWYQQALGQGPEFLTYFQNEAQLDKSGLPSDRFFAERPEGSVSTLKIQRTQQEDSAVYLCASSNRDRGYQETQYFGPGTRLLVL.

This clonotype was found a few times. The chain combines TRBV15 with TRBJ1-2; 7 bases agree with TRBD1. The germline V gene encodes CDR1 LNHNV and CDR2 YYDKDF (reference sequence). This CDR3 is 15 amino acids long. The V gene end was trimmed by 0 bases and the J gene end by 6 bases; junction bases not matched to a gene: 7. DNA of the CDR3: TGTGCCACCAGCAGAGATTTGACAGGGAAGAATGGCTACACCTTC. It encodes CATSRDLTGKNGYTF.

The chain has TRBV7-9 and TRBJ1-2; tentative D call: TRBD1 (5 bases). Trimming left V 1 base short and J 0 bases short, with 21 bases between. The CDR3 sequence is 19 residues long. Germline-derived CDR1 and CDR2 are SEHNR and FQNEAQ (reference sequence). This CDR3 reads CASSLVWGDGPLTNYGYTF. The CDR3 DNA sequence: TGTGCCAGCAGCTTAGTATGGGGCGACGGCCCGCTTACTAACTATGGCTACACCTTC.

Here the CDR3 reads CASSQDRPGQGALNTEAFF. The CDR3 region has the DNA TGCGCCAGCAGCCAGGATCGGCCGGGACAGGGGGCTTTGAACACTGAAGCTTTCTTT. The V call is TRBV4-3, the J call TRBJ1-1; 12 bases map to TRBD1. Germline loops: CDR1 LGHNA, CDR2 YSLEER. Unmatched junction bases numbered 11, after V lost 3 bases and J lost 0 bases. This CDR3 contains 19 residues.

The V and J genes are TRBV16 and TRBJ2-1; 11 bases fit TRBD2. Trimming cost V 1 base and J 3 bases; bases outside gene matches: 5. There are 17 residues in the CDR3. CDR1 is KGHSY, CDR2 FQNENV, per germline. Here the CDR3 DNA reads TGTGCCAGCAGCCAATACGGGCTAGCGGGGGGCTACAATGAGCAGTTCTTC. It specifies CASSQYGLAGGYNEQFF.

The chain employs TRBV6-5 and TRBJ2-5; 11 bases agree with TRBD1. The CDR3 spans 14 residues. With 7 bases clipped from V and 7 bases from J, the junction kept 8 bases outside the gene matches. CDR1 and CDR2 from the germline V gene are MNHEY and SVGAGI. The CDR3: CASTPQGQGATQYF. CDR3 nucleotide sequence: TGTGCCAGCACCCCCCAAGGACAGGGGGCGACCCAGTACTTC.

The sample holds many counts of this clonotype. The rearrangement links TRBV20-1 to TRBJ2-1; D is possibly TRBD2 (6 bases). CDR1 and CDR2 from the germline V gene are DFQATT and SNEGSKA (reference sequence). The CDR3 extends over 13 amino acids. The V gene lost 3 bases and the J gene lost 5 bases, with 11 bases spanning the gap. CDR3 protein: CSARGSGDNEQFF. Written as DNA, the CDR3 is TGCAGTGCTAGGGGTAGCGGAGACAATGAGCAGTTCTTC.

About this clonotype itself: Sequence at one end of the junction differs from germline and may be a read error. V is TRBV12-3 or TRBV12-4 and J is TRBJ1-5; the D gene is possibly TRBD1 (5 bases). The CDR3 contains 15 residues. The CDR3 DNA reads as TGTGCCAGCAGCTTAGCCCCATTGGGACATCAGCCCCAGCATTTT. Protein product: CASSLAPLGHQPQHF.

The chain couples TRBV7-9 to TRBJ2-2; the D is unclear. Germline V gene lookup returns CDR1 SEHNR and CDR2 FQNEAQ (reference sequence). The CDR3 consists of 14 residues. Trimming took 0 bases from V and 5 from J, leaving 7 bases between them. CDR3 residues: CASSLADPTGELFF. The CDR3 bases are TGTGCCAGCAGCTTAGCGGACCCTACCGGGGAGCTGTTTTTT. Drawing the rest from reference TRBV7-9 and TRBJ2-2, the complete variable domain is DTGVSQNPRHKITKRGQNVTFRCDPISEHNRLYWYRQTLGQGPEFLTYFQNEAQLEKSRLLSDRFSAERPKGSFSTLEIQRTEQGDSAMYLCASSLADPTGELFFGEGSRLTVL.

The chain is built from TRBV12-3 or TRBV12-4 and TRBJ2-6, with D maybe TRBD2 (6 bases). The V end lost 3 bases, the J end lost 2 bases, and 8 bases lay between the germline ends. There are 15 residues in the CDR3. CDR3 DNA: TGTGCCAGCAGTTTTACGGGGGCTGGGGCCAACGTCCTGACTTTC. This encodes CASSFTGAGANVLTF.

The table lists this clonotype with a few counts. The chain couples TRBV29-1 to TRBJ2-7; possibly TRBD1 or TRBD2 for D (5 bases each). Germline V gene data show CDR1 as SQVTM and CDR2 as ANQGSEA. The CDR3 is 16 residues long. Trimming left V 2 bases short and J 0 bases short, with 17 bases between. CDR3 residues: CSVEFPGTGSSYEQYF. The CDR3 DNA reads TGCAGCGTTGAATTCCCGGGGACGGGGAGCTCCTACGAGCAGTACTTC.

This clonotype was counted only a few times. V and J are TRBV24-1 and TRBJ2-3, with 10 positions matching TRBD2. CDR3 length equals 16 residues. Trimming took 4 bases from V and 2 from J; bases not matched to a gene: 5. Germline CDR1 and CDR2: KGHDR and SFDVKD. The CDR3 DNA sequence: TGTGCCACCAGTGACCCTAGCGGGAGTTACACAGATACGCAGTATTTT. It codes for CATSDPSGSYTDTQYF.

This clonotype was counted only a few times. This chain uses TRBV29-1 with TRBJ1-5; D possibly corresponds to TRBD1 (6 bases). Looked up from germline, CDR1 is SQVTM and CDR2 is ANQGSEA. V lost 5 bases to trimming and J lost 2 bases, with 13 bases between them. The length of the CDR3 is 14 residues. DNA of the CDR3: TGCAGCGTTCTCGATAGGGGGGGCAATCAGCCCCAGCATTTT. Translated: CSVLDRGGNQPQHF.

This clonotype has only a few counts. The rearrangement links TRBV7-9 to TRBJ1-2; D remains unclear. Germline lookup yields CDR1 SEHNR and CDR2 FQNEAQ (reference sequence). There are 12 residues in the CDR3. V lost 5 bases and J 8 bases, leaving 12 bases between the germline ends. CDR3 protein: CASSAHTVGYTF. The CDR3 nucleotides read TGTGCCAGCAGCGCCCATACGGTCGGCTACACCTTC.

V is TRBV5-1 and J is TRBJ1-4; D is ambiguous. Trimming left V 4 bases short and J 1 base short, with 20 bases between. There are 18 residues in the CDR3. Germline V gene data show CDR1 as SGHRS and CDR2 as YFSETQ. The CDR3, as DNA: TGCGCCAGCAGCGGCGACTTAATCGGAACGGGAACTAATGAAAAACTGTTTTTT. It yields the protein CASSGDLIGTGTNEKLFF.

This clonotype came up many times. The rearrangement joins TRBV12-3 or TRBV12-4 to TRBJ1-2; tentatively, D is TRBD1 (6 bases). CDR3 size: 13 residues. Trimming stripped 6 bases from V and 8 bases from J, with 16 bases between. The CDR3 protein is CASRPAGAGGYTF. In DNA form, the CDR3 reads TGTGCCAGCAGGCCGGCAGGGGCAGGGGGCTACACCTTC.

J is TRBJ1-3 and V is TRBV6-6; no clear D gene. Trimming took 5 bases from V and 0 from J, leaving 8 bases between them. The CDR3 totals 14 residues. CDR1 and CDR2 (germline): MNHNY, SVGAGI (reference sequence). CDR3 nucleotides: TGTGCCAGCAGTGCCACGGTCTCTGGAAACACCATATATTTT. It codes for CASSATVSGNTIYF.